This entry features one T cell receptor beta chain sequence. The antigen remains undetermined. Primers: 60 Vbeta forward and 13 Jbeta reverse. Some clones are missing from TCRdb's copy, which holds only in-frame ones; the method was immunoSEQ multiplex PCR. In the table there are around 110,000 clones, over 70% of which are singletons. CDR1 and CDR2 (germline): ENHRY, SYGVKD. Losses at the gene ends were 6 bases for V and 6 bases for J; bases not matched to a gene: 6. The CDR3 spans 15 residues. This sample is drawn from a study of cytomegalovirus exposure and HLA in healthy donors. Overall study findings and caveats: Excluded: some indistinguishable V segments such as TRBV6-2 and TRBV6-3.

This sequence originates from a man aged 30 to 39 in good health and CMV-seronegative. The chain employs TRBV10-3 and TRBJ1-5; 12 nucleotides agree with TRBD1. The sample taken for sequencing was PBMCs. The CDR3 DNA reads TGTGCCATCAGGGCCGGGACAGGGGGCGGTCAGCCCCAGCATTTT. It codes for CAIRAGTGGGQPQHF.